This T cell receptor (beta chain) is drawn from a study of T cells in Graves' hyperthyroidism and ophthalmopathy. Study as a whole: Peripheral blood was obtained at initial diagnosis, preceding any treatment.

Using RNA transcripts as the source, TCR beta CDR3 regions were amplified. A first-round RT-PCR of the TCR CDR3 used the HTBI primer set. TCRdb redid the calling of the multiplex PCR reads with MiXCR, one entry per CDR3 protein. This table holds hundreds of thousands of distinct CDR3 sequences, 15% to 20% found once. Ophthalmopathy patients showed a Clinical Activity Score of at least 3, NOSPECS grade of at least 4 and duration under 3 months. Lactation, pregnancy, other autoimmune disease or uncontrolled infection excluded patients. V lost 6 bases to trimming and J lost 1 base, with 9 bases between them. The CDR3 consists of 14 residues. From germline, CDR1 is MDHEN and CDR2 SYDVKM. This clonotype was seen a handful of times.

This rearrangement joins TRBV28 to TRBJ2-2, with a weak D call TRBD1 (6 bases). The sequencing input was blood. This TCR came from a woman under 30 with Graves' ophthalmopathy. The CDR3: CASRLDRNTGELFF. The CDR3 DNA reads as TGTGCCAGCAGACTGGACAGGAACACCGGGGAGCTGTTTTTT.